This TCR beta chain stems from a study of siplizumab effects on memory and regulatory T cells. Points from the study as a whole: The study found naive T cells seemingly more diverse than memory cells and seemingly major alloresponse contributors. Relative to controls at around 25%, mappable alloreactive CD4+ clones exhibited a mean Treg-derived proportion of 68.8% with siplizumab. The suppressive capacity of proliferating Tregs from siplizumab cultures remained unconfirmed.

The CDR3 is 16 residues long. Germline-derived CDR1 and CDR2 are MNHEY and SMNVEV (reference sequence). Trimming stripped 5 bases from V and 8 bases from J, with 24 bases between. Worth noting for this clone: No antigen is known for it.

Here immunoSEQ multiplex PCR was the method, and the copy in TCRdb shows in-frame clones only, minus some. The sample has around 77,000 clones; roughly nine tenths are singletons. Sequencing was done on a sample of CD8+ T cells sorted from blood. The rearrangement uses TRBV27 and TRBJ1-2; D may be TRBD1 (6 bases). The sequence was obtained from a human donor in good health. CDR3 protein: CASSPSWQGISEGYTF. Here the CDR3 DNA reads TGTGCCAGCAGTCCTTCTTGGCAGGGGATCTCCGAGGGCTACACCTTC.